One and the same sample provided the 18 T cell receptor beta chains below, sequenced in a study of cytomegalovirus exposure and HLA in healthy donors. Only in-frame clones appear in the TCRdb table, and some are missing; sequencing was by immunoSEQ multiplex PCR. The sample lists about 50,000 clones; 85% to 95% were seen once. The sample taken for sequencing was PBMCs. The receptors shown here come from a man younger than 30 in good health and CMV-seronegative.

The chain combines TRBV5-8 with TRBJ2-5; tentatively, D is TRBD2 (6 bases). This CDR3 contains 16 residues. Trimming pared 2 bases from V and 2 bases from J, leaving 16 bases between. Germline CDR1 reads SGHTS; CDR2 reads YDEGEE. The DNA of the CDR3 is TGTGCCAGCAGCTTTAGGACCGGGACTCGACAAGAGACCCAGTACTTC. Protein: CASSFRTGTRQETQYF.

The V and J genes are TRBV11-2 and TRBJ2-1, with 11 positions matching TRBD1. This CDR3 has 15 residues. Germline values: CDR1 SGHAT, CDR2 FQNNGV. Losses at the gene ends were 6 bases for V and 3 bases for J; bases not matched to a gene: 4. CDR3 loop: CASSLDRGLYNEQFF. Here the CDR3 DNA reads TGTGCCAGCAGTCTGGACAGGGGGCTCTACAATGAGCAGTTCTTC. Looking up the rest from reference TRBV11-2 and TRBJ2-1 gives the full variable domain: EAGVAQSPRYKIIEKRQSVAFWCNPISGHATLYWYQQILGQGPKLLIQFQNNGVVDDSQLPKDRFSAERLKGVDSTLKIQPAKLEDSAVYLCASSLDRGLYNEQFFGPGTRLTVL.

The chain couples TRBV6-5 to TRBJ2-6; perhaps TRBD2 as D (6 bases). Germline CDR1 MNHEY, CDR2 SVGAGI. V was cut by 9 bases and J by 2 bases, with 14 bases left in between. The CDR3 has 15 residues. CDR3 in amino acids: CASGTGGTGANVLTF. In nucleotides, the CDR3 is TGTGCCAGTGGGACCGGGGGAACTGGGGCCAACGTCCTGACTTTC.

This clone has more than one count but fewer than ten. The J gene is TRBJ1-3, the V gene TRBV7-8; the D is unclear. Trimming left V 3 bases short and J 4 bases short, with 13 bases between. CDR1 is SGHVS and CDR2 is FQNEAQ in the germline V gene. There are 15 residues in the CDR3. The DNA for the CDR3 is TGTGCCAGCAGCTTTGGCAGGCGAACCGGAAACACCATATATTTT. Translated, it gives CASSFGRRTGNTIYF. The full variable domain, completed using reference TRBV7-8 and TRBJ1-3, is GAGVSQSPRYKVAKRGQDVALRCDPISGHVSLFWYQQALGQGPEFLTYFQNEAQLDKSGLPSDRFFAERPEGSVSTLKIQRTQQEDSAVYLCASSFGRRTGNTIYFGEGSWLTVV.

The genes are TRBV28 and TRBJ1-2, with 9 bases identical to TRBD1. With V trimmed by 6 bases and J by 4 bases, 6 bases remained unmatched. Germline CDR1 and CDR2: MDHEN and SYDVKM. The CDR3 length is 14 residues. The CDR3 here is CASREQGAPYGYTF. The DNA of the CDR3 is TGTGCCAGCAGGGAACAGGGGGCGCCCTATGGCTACACCTTC.

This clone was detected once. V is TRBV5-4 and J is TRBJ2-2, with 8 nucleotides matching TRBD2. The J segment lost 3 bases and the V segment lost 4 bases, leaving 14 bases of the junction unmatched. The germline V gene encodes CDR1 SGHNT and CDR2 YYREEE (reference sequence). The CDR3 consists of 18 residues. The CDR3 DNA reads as TGTGCCAGCAGCCCACACGGTGGCGCGGGAGGATACACCGGGGAGCTGTTTTTT. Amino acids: CASSPHGGAGGYTGELFF.

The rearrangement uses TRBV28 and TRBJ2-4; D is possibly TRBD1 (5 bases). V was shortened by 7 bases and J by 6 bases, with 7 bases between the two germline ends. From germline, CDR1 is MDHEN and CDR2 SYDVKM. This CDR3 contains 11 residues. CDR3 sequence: CASTQGNIQYF. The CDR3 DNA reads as TGTGCCAGCACCCAGGGAAACATTCAGTACTTC.

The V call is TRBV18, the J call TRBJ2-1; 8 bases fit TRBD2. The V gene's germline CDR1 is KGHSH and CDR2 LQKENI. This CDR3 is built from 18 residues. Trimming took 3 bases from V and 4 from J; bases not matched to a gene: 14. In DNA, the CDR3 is TGTGCCAGCTCACCCCCGGACATGGGGACTAGTAGGTACAATGAGCAGTTCTTC. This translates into CASSPPDMGTSRYNEQFF.

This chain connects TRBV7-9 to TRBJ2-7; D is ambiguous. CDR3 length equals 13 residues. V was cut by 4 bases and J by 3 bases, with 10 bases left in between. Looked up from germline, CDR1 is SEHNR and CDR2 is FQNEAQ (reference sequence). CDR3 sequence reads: CASSSENYYEQYF. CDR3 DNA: TGTGCCAGCAGCTCTGAGAATTACTACGAGCAGTACTTC.

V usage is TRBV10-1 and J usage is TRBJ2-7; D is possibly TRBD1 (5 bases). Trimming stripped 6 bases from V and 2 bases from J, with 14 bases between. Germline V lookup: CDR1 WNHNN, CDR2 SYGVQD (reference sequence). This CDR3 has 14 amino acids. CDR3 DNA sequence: TGCGCCAGCAGCGAAAGTTTGACAGCCTACGAGCAGTACTTC. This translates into CASSESLTAYEQYF.

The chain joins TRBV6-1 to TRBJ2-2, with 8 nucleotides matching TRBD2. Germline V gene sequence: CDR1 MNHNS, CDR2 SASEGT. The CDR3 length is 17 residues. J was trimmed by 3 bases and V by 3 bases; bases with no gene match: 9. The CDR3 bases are TGTGCCAGCAGTGATCCCTGGACTAGCACCGACACCGGGGAGCTGTTTTTT. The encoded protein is CASSDPWTSTDTGELFF.

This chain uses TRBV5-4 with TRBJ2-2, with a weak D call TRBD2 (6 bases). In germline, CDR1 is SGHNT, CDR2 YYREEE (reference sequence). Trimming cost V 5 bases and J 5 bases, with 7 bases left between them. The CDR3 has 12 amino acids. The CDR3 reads CASRGGTGELFF. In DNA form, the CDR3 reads TGTGCCAGCAGGGGGGGAACCGGGGAGCTGTTTTTT.

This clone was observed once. DNA for the CDR3: TGTGCCAGCAGTTTGATCAGGGGGCTTTATGAGCAGTTCTTC. Its protein is CASSLIRGLYEQFF. The V call is TRBV27, the J call TRBJ2-1; 8 bases are a match to TRBD1. The CDR3 totals 14 residues. J lost 8 bases, V lost 3 bases, and 6 bases had no gene match. The germline CDR1 and CDR2 sequences are MNHEY and SMNVEV (reference sequence).

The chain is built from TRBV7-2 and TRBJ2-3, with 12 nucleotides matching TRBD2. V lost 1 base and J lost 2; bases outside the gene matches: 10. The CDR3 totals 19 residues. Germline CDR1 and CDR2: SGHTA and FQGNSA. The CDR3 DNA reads TGTGCCAGCAGCTTAGGGACTAGCGGGAAGTGGAGTATCACAGATACGCAGTATTTT. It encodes CASSLGTSGKWSITDTQYF.

The CDR3 nucleotides read TGTGCCAGCAGTAGACAAGAGACCCAGTACTTC. Residues: CASSRQETQYF. The chain recombines TRBV5-8 with TRBJ2-5; D remains ambiguous. V lost 5 bases to trimming and J lost 2 bases, with 4 bases between them. CDR1 and CDR2 (germline): SGHTS, YDEGEE. This CDR3 is built from 11 residues.

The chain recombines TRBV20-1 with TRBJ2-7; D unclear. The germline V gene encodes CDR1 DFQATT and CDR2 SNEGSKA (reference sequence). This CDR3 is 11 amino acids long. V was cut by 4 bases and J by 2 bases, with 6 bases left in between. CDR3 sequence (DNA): TGCAGTGCTAAGAACACCTACGAGCAGTACTTC. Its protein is CSAKNTYEQYF.

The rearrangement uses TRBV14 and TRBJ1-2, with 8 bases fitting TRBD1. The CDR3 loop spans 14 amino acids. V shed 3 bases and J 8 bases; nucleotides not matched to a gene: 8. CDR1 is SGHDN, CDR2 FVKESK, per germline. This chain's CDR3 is CASSHTRTGRGYTF. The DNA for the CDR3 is TGTGCCAGCAGCCACACTAGGACAGGGCGCGGCTACACCTTC.

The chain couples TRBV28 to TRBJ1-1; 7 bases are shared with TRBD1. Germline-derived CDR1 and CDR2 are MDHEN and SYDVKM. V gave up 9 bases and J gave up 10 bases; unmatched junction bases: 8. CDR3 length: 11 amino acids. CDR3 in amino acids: CASELDRRAFF. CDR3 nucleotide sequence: TGTGCCAGTGAACTGGACAGGAGAGCTTTCTTT.